This T cell receptor (beta chain) was sequenced during a study of OX40 agonist ivuxolimab in advanced cancers. The CDR3 contains 21 residues. The protocol was immunoSEQ multiplex PCR, while the TCRdb copy is restricted to in-frame clones and leaves out a portion. In the table there are tens of thousands of clones, approximately 94% of which are singletons. The sample here was CD4+ or CD8+ T cells sorted from blood, taken in a trial of the OX40 agonist ivuxolimab. The chain couples TRBV21-1 to TRBJ2-4; whether TRBD1, the table's D call, matches the DNA was not checked. TRBV21-1 is a pseudogene. This receptor was obtained from an adult with an advanced solid tumor such as melanoma, head and neck, liver or kidney cancer. This CDR3 reads CASSRDRVYWKLGLAKNIQYF. CDR3 sequence (DNA): TGTGCCAGCAGCAGGGACAGGGTATACTGGAAGTTGGGACTAGCCAAAAACATTCAGTACTTC.